The 15 T cell receptor beta chains reported below all come from one sample, sequenced in a study of regulatory T cells in long-lasting Graves disease. Investigators prepared the TCR beta libraries by applying iRepertoire HTBI primers and Arm-PCR of CDR3 regions. One entry per CDR3 protein, called by TCRdb with MiXCR from the multiplex PCR reads. The sample holds 400,000 to 600,000 distinct CDR3 sequences, under 25% seen once. Time point indicated: persistent/refractory GD, antithyroid drugs over 5 years with positive TRAb. Construction of the TCR library relied on RNA isolated from PBMCs. This specimen consisted of peripheral blood mononuclear cells (PBMCs), obtained when the disease was refractory, from a patient treated with antithyroid drugs. The receptors derive from a female donor with Graves disease.

This clonotype was observed many times. CDR3 DNA sequence: TGCAGTGCTCGACACTGGACTAGCGGGGGCCCGGGGGAGACCCAGTACTTC. This codes for CSARHWTSGGPGETQYF. The gene calls are TRBV20-1 and TRBJ2-5, with 13 bases identical to TRBD2. Trimming cost V 5 bases and J 5 bases; bases outside gene matches: 14. The CDR3 spans 17 residues. Looked up from germline, CDR1 is DFQATT and CDR2 is SNEGSKA (reference sequence).

Many counts were recorded for this clonotype. The rearrangement links TRBV28 to TRBJ1-5; the D is unclear. The V and J ends lost 7 bases and 0 bases respectively, with 13 bases between them. This CDR3 region has 15 residues. The germline CDR1 and CDR2 sequences are MDHEN and SYDVKM. The CDR3 sequence: CASNVYSNSNQPQHF. Written as DNA, the CDR3 is TGTGCCAGCAACGTCTACAGCAATAGCAATCAGCCCCAGCATTTT.

The CDR3 here is CAISDGQEINYGYTF. CDR3 nucleotide sequence: TGTGCCATCAGTGATGGACAGGAGATAAACTATGGCTACACCTTC. This rearrangement joins TRBV10-3 to TRBJ1-2, with 7 bases aligning to TRBD1. Per the germline V gene, CDR1 is ENHRY and CDR2 is SYGVKD. The V segment lost 3 bases and the J segment 2 bases; nucleotides outside the gene matches: 6. This CDR3 comprises 15 residues.

This clonotype was detected many times. The chain has TRBV12-3 or TRBV12-4 and TRBJ1-4; D remains unclear. This CDR3 is built from 14 residues. The germline V and J ends were trimmed by 3 bases and 2 bases, with 7 bases remaining between them. This chain's CDR3 is CASSLDGTNEKLFF. For the CDR3, the DNA is TGTGCCAGCAGTTTGGACGGTACTAATGAAAAACTGTTTTTT.

There are a few counts of this clonotype. V usage is TRBV6-5 and J usage is TRBJ2-7; D gene uncertain. The CDR3 loop spans 15 amino acids. Trimming cost V 2 bases and J 3 bases, with 14 bases left between them. CDR1 and CDR2 from the germline V gene are MNHEY and SVGAGI. The CDR3: CASSYPRVGIYEQYF. Written as DNA, the CDR3 is TGTGCCAGCAGTTACCCCCGGGTAGGGATCTACGAGCAGTACTTC.

This clonotype has ten or more counts. The chain recombines TRBV13 with TRBJ2-4; D is possibly TRBD2 (6 bases). V was pared by 3 bases and J by 6 bases, with 15 bases between. CDR3 length equals 15 residues. The germline gives CDR1 PRHDT, CDR2 FYEKMQ (reference sequence). In DNA form, the CDR3 reads TGTGCCAGCAGCTTTTTCGGGAGTCTGGGAAACATTCAGTACTTC. Its translation is CASSFFGSLGNIQYF.

The chain uses TRBV30 and TRBJ1-2; D is uncertain. The germline gives CDR1 GTSNPN, CDR2 SVGIG (reference sequence). V dropped 4 bases and J dropped 7 bases, with 10 bases sitting between them. CDR3 length equals 11 residues. The CDR3 here is CAWNGMSGYTF. In DNA, the CDR3 is TGTGCCTGGAATGGAATGAGTGGCTACACCTTC.

The rearrangement joins TRBV10-3 to TRBJ1-6; D is ambiguous. The V gene lost 0 bases and the J gene lost 7 bases, with 13 bases spanning the gap. This CDR3 region has 16 residues. Germline-derived CDR1 and CDR2 are ENHRY and SYGVKD. The CDR3 DNA reads TGTGCCATCAGTGAGTCATACGGGATCGGGAATTCACCCCTCCACTTT. Residues: CAISESYGIGNSPLHF.

This clonotype showed up many times. The chain joins TRBV6-6 to TRBJ1-6, with TRBD1 as a possible D gene (6 bases). Germline lookup yields CDR1 MNHNY and CDR2 SVGAGI (reference sequence). V gave up 0 bases and J gave up 10 bases, with 13 bases separating them. The CDR3 spans 15 residues. The CDR3 region is CASSYSFQGTSPLHF. The CDR3 region has the DNA TGTGCCAGCAGTTACTCGTTCCAGGGGACATCACCCCTCCACTTT.

This clonotype was seen many times. This chain uses TRBV7-2 with TRBJ1-1; TRBD1 is a possible D gene (6 bases). Trimming took 5 bases from V and 4 from J, leaving 17 bases between them. From germline, CDR1 is SGHTA and CDR2 FQGNSA. The CDR3 loop spans 15 amino acids. CDR3 DNA: TGTGCCAGCAGCCTCGGGGGGGGCGCAACCACTGAAGCTTTCTTT. Its protein is CASSLGGGATTEAFF.

The chain is built from TRBV25-1 and TRBJ2-3, with a weak D call TRBD1 (6 bases). V was cut by 5 bases and J by 4 bases, with 10 bases left in between. The CDR3 is 13 residues long. Germline loops: CDR1 MGHDK, CDR2 SYGVNS. DNA of the CDR3: TGTGCCAGCAGTTACAGGGTGGCAGATACGCAGTATTTT. The encoded protein is CASSYRVADTQYF.

The genes are TRBV14 and TRBJ2-7, with unresolved D. Trimming removed 6 bases from V and 2 bases from J, with 11 bases in between. The CDR3 covers 13 residues. Per germline, CDR1 SGHDN and CDR2 FVKESK. The CDR3 DNA follows: TGTGCCAGCAGGCGCAGCTCAGCCTACGAGCAGTACTTC. Translating it yields CASRRSSAYEQYF.

This clonotype was recorded a few times. The J gene is TRBJ2-2, the V gene TRBV30, with TRBD2 matching over 10 bases. The CDR3 extends over 14 amino acids. The germline V gene has CDR1 GTSNPN and CDR2 SVGIG (reference sequence). V lost 4 bases and J lost 3; bases outside the gene matches: 2. The CDR3, as DNA: TGTGCCTGGACTAGCGGGGGAGACACCGGGGAGCTGTTTTTT. Residues: CAWTSGGDTGELFF.

In this sample, this clonotype turned up a few times. The junction differs from germline at one of its ends, possibly a read error. The chain recombines TRBV10-3 with TRBJ1-6; D remains unclear. This CDR3 comprises 15 residues. The germline V gene encodes CDR1 ENHRY and CDR2 SYGVKD. The CDR3 DNA is TGTGCCATCGGTGAAAGGGAGGTTGTTGATTCACCCCTCCACTTT. Amino acid sequence: CAIGEREVVDSPLHF.

This chain uses TRBV30 with TRBJ1-2, with unresolved D. Germline values: CDR1 GTSNPN, CDR2 SVGIG (reference sequence). The CDR3 contains 11 residues. Trimming pared 2 bases from V and 4 bases from J, leaving 5 bases between. The CDR3 here is CAWSPSYGYTF. The CDR3 bases are TGTGCCTGGAGTCCTAGCTATGGCTACACCTTC.